A single sample gave rise to the 24 T cell receptor beta chains below, sequenced in a study of blood T cells in healthy people across ages. Primed by a sample-barcoded 5' primer and a J-beta primer mix, a second PCR proceeded for about 7 to 11 cycles. MiXCR, run by TCRdb on the 5' RACE reads, gives a single entry per CDR3 protein. The profile shows roughly 650,000 distinct CDR3 sequences, about 32% of them singletons. The material sequenced was blood. The receptors come from a woman older than 75 in good health.

The rearrangement links TRBV7-2 to TRBJ1-2; maybe TRBD1 (5 bases). The V end was cut by 5 bases, the J end by 8 bases, with 15 bases between. The CDR3 sequence is 13 residues long. The V gene's germline CDR1 is SGHTA and CDR2 FQGNSA. CDR3 amino acids: CASSPGGAQGYTF. CDR3 DNA: TGTGCCAGCAGCCCAGGCGGGGCGCAAGGCTACACCTTC.

In this sample, this clonotype turned up many times. The chain joins TRBV9 to TRBJ2-4, with D unresolved. V was trimmed by 3 bases and J by 2 bases, leaving 18 bases between them. The CDR3 has 17 residues. The germline CDR1 and CDR2 sequences are SGDLS and YYNGEE. The CDR3 nucleotides are TGTGCCAGCAGCGAGACCCCCATTGGGTTTCCCAAAAACATTCAGTACTTC. Its translation is CASSETPIGFPKNIQYF. The complete variable domain, with remaining parts taken from reference TRBV9 and TRBJ2-4, reads DSGVTQTPKHLITATGQRVTLRCSPRSGDLSVYWYQQSLDQGLQFLIQYYNGEERAKGNILERFSAQQFPDLHSELNLSSLELGDSALYFCASSETPIGFPKNIQYFGAGTRLSVL.

This clonotype occurred a few times. The V gene is TRBV15, the J gene TRBJ1-3, with unresolved D. CDR3 length: 14 amino acids. Trimming took 9 bases from V and 0 from J, leaving 12 bases between them. Germline assignment: CDR1 LNHNV and CDR2 YYDKDF (reference sequence). The CDR3: CATSSFGSGNTIYF. Written as DNA, the CDR3 is TGTGCCACATCGTCCTTCGGCTCTGGAAACACCATATATTTT.

This clonotype was seen a few times. The junction shows a germline mismatch at one end, possibly a read error. The V gene is TRBV18, the J gene TRBJ2-6; 7 bases agree with TRBD2. Germline CDR1 is KGHSH and CDR2 is LQKENI. CDR3 size: 16 residues. The chain's CDR3 is CASSLAAGTGANVRTF. Here the CDR3 DNA reads TGTGCCAGCTCACTGGCAGCGGGGACTGGGGCCAACGTCCGGACTTTC.

J is TRBJ1-3 and V is TRBV7-6; 7 nucleotides align to TRBD1. Germline CDR1 is SGHVS and CDR2 is FNYEAQ. The CDR3 runs 16 residues. The trim removed 3 bases at V and 2 bases at J, leaving 7 bases unmatched. The CDR3 DNA sequence: TGTGCCAGCAGCTTGACAGGGATTGGGACTGGAAACACCATATATTTT. Residues: CASSLTGIGTGNTIYF.

This clonotype has a count of ten or more. The V gene is TRBV6-2 or TRBV6-3, the J gene TRBJ1-5; D remains ambiguous. V was clipped by 2 bases and J by 7 bases, with 18 bases between them. The CDR3 has 16 residues. Germline CDR1 reads MNHEY; CDR2 reads SVGEGT. CDR3 DNA sequence: TGTGCCAGCAGTTACCTAGGCGACGGGGTCGTGCAGCCCCAGCATTTT. It specifies CASSYLGDGVVQPQHF.

The chain carries TRBV20-1 and TRBJ2-3; D gene uncertain. The germline V gene has CDR1 DFQATT and CDR2 SNEGSKA (reference sequence). The CDR3 consists of 14 residues. V shed 3 bases and J shed 0 bases, with 10 bases lying between them. DNA of the CDR3: TGCAGTGCTAGCAACTGGCGTAGCACAGATACGCAGTATTTT. Protein: CSASNWRSTDTQYF.

Ten or more counts support this clonotype. The chain employs TRBV5-1 and TRBJ2-6, with D tentatively TRBD1 (6 bases). CDR3 length equals 17 residues. The V end was cut by 1 base, the J end by 3 bases, with 14 bases between. In germline, CDR1 is SGHRS, CDR2 YFSETQ. The DNA for the CDR3 is TGCGCCAGCAGCTTGACCACAGGGAATAGTGGGGCCAACGTCCTGACTTTC. Protein: CASSLTTGNSGANVLTF.

On this clonotype itself: The junction does not match germline at one end; this may be a read error. The J gene is TRBJ1-2, the V gene TRBV12-3 or TRBV12-4, with 7 nucleotides matching TRBD1. The CDR3 consists of 15 residues. CDR3 region: CASSIDRAFNYGCTF. The DNA for the CDR3 is TGTGCCAGCAGTATCGACAGGGCCTTCAACTATGGCTGCACCTTC.

In the case of this clonotype: This could be a read error, since a much larger clone is one nucleotide away. The rearrangement links TRBV11-1 to TRBJ1-1; TRBD1 is a possible D gene (6 bases). Germline V CDR1 and CDR2: SGHAT, FQDESV (reference sequence). The CDR3 length is 15 residues. V was shortened by 1 base and J by 0 bases, with 9 bases between the two germline ends. The DNA for the CDR3 is TGTGCCAGCAGCTTAGACAGGGCGATGAACACTGAAGCTTTCTTT. Amino acid sequence: CASSLDRAMNTEAFF.

This clonotype showed up many times. This chain uses TRBV29-1 with TRBJ2-7, with 7 bases matching TRBD1. The junction had 12 bases not matched to a gene; V was cut back by 4 bases and J by 6 bases. CDR1 SQVTM and CDR2 ANQGSEA come from the germline V gene. This CDR3 has 14 amino acids. The CDR3 region has the DNA TGCAGCGTTGCCCGACAGGGTGGTGTAGTCGAGCAGTACTTC. Its protein is CSVARQGGVVEQYF.

This chain joins TRBV7-2 and TRBJ2-5; the D gene is possibly TRBD1 (5 bases). The CDR3 is made up of 14 amino acids. The germline V gene encodes CDR1 SGHTA and CDR2 FQGNSA. The ends were cut back, 1 base at V and 2 bases at J, with 8 bases in the middle. CDR3 bases: TGTGCCAGCAGCTTAGGACAGACTCAAGAGACCCAGTACTTC. Residues: CASSLGQTQETQYF.

This clonotype was seen at least ten times. The genes are TRBV20-1 and TRBJ1-6, with a tentative D call TRBD1 (5 bases). The V gene lost 1 base and the J gene lost 3 bases, with 10 bases spanning the gap. The CDR3 totals 15 residues. Per germline, CDR1 DFQATT and CDR2 SNEGSKA (reference sequence). CDR3 amino acids: CSARVWGIYNSPLHF. Here the CDR3 DNA reads TGCAGTGCTAGAGTGTGGGGGATCTATAATTCACCCCTCCACTTT.

About this clonotype itself: Just one base apart from a much larger clone, this may be a read error. V usage is TRBV15 and J usage is TRBJ2-1; D ambiguous. Between the trimmed V and J ends, which lost 0 bases and 13 bases, there was a span of 31 bases. CDR1 is LNHNV and CDR2 is YYDKDF in the germline V gene (reference sequence). The CDR3 extends over 19 amino acids. The CDR3 protein is CATSRDLTLSRTRVETQFF. DNA for the CDR3: TGTGCCACCAGCAGAGATCTGACCTTATCCCGGACCCGAGTGGAGACCCAGTTCTTC.

The chain carries TRBV7-9 and TRBJ2-3; TRBD2 matches 12 bases. The CDR3 contains 16 residues. CDR1 SEHNR and CDR2 FQNEAQ come from the germline V gene (reference sequence). Trimming removed 4 bases from V and 4 bases from J; junction bases left unmatched: 6. Written as DNA, the CDR3 is TGTGCCAGCAGCTCAAGGACTAGCGGGGTCGCAGATACGCAGTATTTT. Translation gives CASSSRTSGVADTQYF.

This clonotype turned up a few times. V is TRBV10-2 and J is TRBJ2-4; TRBD1 aligns across 7 bases. Germline CDR1 reads WSHSY; CDR2 reads SAAADI. CDR3 length: 14 residues. V dropped 4 bases and J dropped 8; count of bases not matched to a gene: 8. The CDR3 DNA reads TGCGCCAGCAGTGCCTCCGGGACAGTCGACATTCAGTACTTC. Its protein product is CASSASGTVDIQYF.

In this sample, this clonotype turned up many times. The J gene is TRBJ2-1, the V gene TRBV20-1, with a weak D call TRBD1 (6 bases). Germline V CDR1 and CDR2: DFQATT, SNEGSKA (reference sequence). The CDR3 spans 16 residues. The V gene lost 5 bases and the J gene lost 7 bases, with 24 bases spanning the gap. CDR3 in amino acids: CSAESRGPGVRNEQFF. DNA for the CDR3: TGCAGTGCTGAATCCAGGGGCCCCGGAGTTCGTAATGAGCAGTTCTTC.

This clonotype was picked up many times. The V call is TRBV12-3 or TRBV12-4, the J call TRBJ2-1, with 10 bases lining up with TRBD2. The CDR3 covers 15 residues. V dropped 5 bases and J dropped 7; count of bases not matched to a gene: 8. In DNA, the CDR3 is TGTGCCAGCAGTCCCGTAGCGGGGGGTAGGAATGAGCAGTTCTTC. Amino acids: CASSPVAGGRNEQFF.

This clonotype was recorded only once. The chain uses TRBV9 and TRBJ1-1; 9 positions match TRBD1. The CDR3 loop spans 14 amino acids. The germline V gene has CDR1 SGDLS and CDR2 YYNGEE. J was trimmed by 3 bases and V by 3 bases; bases with no gene match: 3. The CDR3 DNA reads TGTGCCAGCAGCGAAGACAGGGGGGACACTGAAGCTTTCTTT. This encodes CASSEDRGDTEAFF.

This clonotype was counted between two and nine times. A much larger clonotype is one base distant, so this may be a read error. The V and J genes are TRBV5-5 and TRBJ2-7; 9 bases map to TRBD1. The V gene end was trimmed by 3 bases and the J gene end by 4 bases; junction bases not matched to a gene: 5. There are 14 residues in the CDR3. Per the germline V gene, CDR1 is SGHKS and CDR2 is YYEKEE (reference sequence). DNA for the CDR3: TGTGCCAGCAGCTGTGACAGGGGGACGTACGAGCAGTACTTC. Protein: CASSCDRGTYEQYF. Combining the CDR3 with reference TRBV5-5 and TRBJ2-7 gives the whole variable domain DAGVTQSPTHLIKTRGQQVTLRCSPISGHKSVSWYQQVLGQGPQFIFQYYEKEERGRGNFPDRFSARQFPNYSSELNVNALLLGDSALYLCASSCDRGTYEQYFGPGTRLTVT.

This clonotype was seen a handful of times. A much larger clone lies a single base off, so this may be a read error. The chain joins TRBV7-2 to TRBJ2-6; TRBD2 might be the D (7 bases). Germline V gene data show CDR1 as SGHTA and CDR2 as FQGNSA. The CDR3 sequence is 12 residues long. This CDR3 reads CASSLGGGVRTF. CDR3 nucleotide sequence: TGTGCCAGCAGCTTAGGGGGGGGCGTCCGGACTTTC.

In this sample, this clonotype turned up many times. The chain links TRBV7-2 to TRBJ2-5; TRBD1 matches at 8 bases. The V segment lost 4 bases and the J segment 3 bases; nucleotides outside the gene matches: 7. Germline values: CDR1 SGHTA, CDR2 FQGNSA. The CDR3 is made up of 15 amino acids. CDR3 sequence reads: CASSSGTGGKETQYF. The CDR3 nucleotides read TGTGCCAGCAGCTCCGGGACAGGCGGGAAAGAGACCCAGTACTTC.

CDR3 amino acids: CASSPRDRGRTDTQYF. CDR3 nucleotides: TGTGCCAGCAGCCCGCGGGACAGGGGACGCACAGATACGCAGTATTTT. V is TRBV9 and J is TRBJ2-3, with 10 bases that match TRBD1. The germline V gene encodes CDR1 SGDLS and CDR2 YYNGEE. This CDR3 comprises 16 residues. Trimming removed 4 bases from V and 1 base from J; junction bases left unmatched: 6.

This clonotype was observed at least ten times. The V and J genes are TRBV15 and TRBJ2-7; possible D gene TRBD1, 5 bases. CDR3 size: 14 residues. V shed 0 bases and J shed 3 bases, with 9 bases lying between them. CDR1 is LNHNV, CDR2 YYDKDF, per germline (reference sequence). As DNA, the CDR3 is TGTGCCACCAGCAGAGATCGACAGAACTACGAGCAGTACTTC. This sequence encodes CATSRDRQNYEQYF.